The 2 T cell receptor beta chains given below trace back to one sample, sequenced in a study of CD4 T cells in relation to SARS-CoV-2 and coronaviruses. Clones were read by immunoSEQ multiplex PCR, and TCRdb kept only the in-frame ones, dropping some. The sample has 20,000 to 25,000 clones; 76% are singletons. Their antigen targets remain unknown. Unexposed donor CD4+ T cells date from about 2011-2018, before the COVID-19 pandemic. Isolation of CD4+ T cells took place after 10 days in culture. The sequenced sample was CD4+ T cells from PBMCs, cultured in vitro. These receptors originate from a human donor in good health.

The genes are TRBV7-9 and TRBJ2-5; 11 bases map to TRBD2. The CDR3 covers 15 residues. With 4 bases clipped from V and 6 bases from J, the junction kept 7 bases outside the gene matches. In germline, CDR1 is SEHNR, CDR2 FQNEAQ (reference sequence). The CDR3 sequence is CASSSMTSGIKTQYF. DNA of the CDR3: TGTGCCAGCAGCTCCATGACTAGCGGGATAAAGACCCAGTACTTC.

The CDR3 DNA reads as TGCGCCAGCAGCACAGACGCAGTAAATTCACCCCTCCACTTT. Protein sequence: CASSTDAVNSPLHF. The chain carries TRBV5-1 and TRBJ1-6; D gene ambiguous. The germline V gene encodes CDR1 SGHRS and CDR2 YFSETQ. Between the trimmed V and J ends, which lost 4 bases and 7 bases, there was a span of 12 bases. The CDR3 runs 14 residues.